This T cell receptor beta chain was identified in a study of coeliac disease. The repertoire was sequenced with immunoSEQ multiplex PCR; TCRdb's copy has only in-frame clones and lacks some. Found here are more than 3,000 clones, 48% of them singletons; the top ten hold 11%. This clone was recorded a few times. This TCR was recovered from a woman in her seventies with celiac disease. The material sequenced was intraepithelial lymphocytes from the gut.

The CDR3 here is CASSSGWTEAFF. The CDR3 DNA sequence: TGTGCCAGCAGCTCCGGGTGGACTGAAGCTTTCTTT. The chain couples TRBV5-4 to TRBJ1-1; no clear D. V shed 3 bases and J shed 5 bases, with 8 bases lying between them. CDR3 length: 12 residues. Germline V CDR1 and CDR2: SGHNT, YYREEE (reference sequence). The whole variable domain, remainder taken from reference TRBV5-4 and TRBJ1-1, is ETGVTQSPTHLIKTRGQQVTLRCSSQSGHNTVSWYQQALGQGPQFIFQYYREEENGRGNFPPRFSGLQFPNYSSELNVNALELDDSALYLCASSSGWTEAFFGQGTRLTVV.